This TCR beta chain was recovered during a study of blood T cell repertoires in COVID-19. Clones were sequenced by immunoSEQ multiplex PCR, and TCRdb holds only the in-frame ones, with some missing. Altogether more than 150,000 clones are present, about 80% being singletons, with the ten largest covering 6% to 8.5%. This clone was observed a single time. In germline, CDR1 is MDHEN, CDR2 SYDVKM. This CDR3 is built from 13 residues. V shed 6 bases and J shed 5 bases, with 14 bases lying between them. The receptor comes from a human donor in a cohort sampled during active COVID-19. The sample was peripheral blood. V is TRBV28 and J is TRBJ2-7, with unresolved D. CDR3: CASSPLKPHEQYF. For the CDR3, the DNA is TGTGCCAGCAGCCCGCTAAAGCCCCACGAGCAGTACTTC.